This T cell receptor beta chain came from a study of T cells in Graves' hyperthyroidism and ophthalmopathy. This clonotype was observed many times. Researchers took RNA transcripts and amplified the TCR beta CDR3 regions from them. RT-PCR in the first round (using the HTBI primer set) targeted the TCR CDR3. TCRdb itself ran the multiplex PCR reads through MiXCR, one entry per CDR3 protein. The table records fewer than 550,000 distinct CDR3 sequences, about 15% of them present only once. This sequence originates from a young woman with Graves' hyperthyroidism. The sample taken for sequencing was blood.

In nucleotides, the CDR3 is TGCAGTGCCCCGAAAGGACCGAACACTGAAGCTTTCTTT. Its protein product is CSAPKGPNTEAFF. V gene TRBV20-1 combines with J gene TRBJ1-1; no definite D call. Trimming shortened V by 6 bases and J by 1 base, and 12 bases separated the two germline ends. Germline CDR1 and CDR2: DFQATT and SNEGSKA (reference sequence). This CDR3 has 13 residues.